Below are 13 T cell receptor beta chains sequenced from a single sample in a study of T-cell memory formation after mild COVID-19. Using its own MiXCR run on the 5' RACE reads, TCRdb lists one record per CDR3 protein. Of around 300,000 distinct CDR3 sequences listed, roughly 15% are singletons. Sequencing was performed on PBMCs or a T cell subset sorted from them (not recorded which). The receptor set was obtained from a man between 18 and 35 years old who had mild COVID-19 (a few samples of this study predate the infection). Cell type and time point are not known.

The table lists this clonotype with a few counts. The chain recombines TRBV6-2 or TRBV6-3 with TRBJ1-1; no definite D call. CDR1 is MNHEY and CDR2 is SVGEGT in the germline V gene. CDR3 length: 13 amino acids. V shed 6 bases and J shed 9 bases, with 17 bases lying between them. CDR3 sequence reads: CASSSDLLGKAFF. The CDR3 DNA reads TGTGCCAGCAGCTCAGACCTTCTCGGGAAAGCTTTCTTT.

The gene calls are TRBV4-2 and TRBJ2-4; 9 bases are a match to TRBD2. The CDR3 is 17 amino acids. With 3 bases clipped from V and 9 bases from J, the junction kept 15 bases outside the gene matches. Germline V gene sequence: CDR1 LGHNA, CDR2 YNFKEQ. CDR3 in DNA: TGTGCCAGCAGCCAGGACCTACATAGCGGGGGAGAAAGCATTCAGTACTTC. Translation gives CASSQDLHSGGESIQYF.

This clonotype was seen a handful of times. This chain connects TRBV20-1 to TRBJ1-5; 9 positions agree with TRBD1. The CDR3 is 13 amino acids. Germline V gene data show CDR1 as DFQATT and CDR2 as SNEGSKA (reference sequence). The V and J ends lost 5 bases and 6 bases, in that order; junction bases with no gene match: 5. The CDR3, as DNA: TGCAGTGCTGCACAGGGGGCTGGTCAGCCCCAGCATTTT. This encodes CSAAQGAGQPQHF.

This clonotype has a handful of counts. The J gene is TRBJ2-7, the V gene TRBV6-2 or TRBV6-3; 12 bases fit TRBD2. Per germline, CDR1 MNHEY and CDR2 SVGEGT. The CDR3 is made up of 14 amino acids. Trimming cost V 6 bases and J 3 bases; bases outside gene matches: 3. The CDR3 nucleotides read TGTGCCAGCAGCACACTAGCGGGGGGCTACGAGCAGTACTTC. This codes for CASSTLAGGYEQYF.

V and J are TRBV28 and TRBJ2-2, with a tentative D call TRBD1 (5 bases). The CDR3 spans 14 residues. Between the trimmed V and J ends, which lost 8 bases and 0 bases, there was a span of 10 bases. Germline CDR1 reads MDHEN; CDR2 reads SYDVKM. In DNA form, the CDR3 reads TGTGCCAGCGATACAGGATCGAACACCGGGGAGCTGTTTTTT. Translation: CASDTGSNTGELFF.

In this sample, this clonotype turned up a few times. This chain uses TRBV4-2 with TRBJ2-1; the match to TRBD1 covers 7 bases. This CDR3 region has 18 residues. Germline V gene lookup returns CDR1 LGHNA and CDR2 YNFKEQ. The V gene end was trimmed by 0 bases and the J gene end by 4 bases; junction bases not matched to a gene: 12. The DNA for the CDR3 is TGTGCCAGCAGCCAAGACGGCCAACAGGGGTCGGCTTACAATGAGCAGTTCTTC. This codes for CASSQDGQQGSAYNEQFF.

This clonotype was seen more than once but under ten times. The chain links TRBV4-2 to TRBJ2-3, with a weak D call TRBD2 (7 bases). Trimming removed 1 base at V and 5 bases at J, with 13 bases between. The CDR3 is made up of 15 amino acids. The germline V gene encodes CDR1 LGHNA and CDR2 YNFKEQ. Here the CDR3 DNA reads TGTGCCAGCAGCCAAGCTGCGGGGGCCGGAGATACGCAGTATTTT. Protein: CASSQAAGAGDTQYF.

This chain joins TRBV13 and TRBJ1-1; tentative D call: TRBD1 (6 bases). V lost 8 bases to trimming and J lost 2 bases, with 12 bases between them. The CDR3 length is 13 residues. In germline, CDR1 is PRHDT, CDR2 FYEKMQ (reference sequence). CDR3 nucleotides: TGTGCCAGCCTCGAGGGGGTTAACACTGAAGCTTTCTTT. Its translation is CASLEGVNTEAFF.

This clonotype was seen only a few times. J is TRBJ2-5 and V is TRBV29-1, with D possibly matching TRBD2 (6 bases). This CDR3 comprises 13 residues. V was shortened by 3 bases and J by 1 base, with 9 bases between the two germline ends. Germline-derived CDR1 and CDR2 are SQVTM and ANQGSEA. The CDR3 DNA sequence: TGCAGCGTTGAGCGGGACTCCCAAGAGACCCAGTACTTC. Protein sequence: CSVERDSQETQYF.

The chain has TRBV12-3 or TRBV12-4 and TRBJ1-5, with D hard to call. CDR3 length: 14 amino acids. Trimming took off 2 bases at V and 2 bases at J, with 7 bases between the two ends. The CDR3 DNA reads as TGTGCCAGCAGTTTAAGTGCGGGCAATCAGCCCCAGCATTTT. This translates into CASSLSAGNQPQHF.

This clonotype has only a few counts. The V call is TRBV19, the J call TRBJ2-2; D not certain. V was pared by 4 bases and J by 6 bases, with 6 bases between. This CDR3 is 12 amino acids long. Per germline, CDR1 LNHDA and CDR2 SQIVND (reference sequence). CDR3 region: CASSTRPGELFF. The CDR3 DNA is TGTGCCAGTAGTACTCGTCCCGGGGAGCTGTTTTTT.

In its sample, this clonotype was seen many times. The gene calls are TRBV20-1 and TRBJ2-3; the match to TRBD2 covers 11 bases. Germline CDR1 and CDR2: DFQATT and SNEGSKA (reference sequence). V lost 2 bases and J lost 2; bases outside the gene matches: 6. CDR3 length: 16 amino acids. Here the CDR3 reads CSARLGTSGFTDTQYF. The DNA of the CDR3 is TGCAGTGCTAGACTGGGGACTAGCGGATTCACAGATACGCAGTATTTT.

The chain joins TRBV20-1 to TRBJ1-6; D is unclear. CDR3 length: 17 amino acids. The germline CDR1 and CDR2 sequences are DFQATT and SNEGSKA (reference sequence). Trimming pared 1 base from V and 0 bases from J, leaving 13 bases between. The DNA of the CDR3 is TGCAGTGCTAGAGGTGGTGTTGGGAGCTCCTATAATTCACCCCTCCACTTT. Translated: CSARGGVGSSYNSPLHF.